The 22 T cell receptor beta chains below all came from one sample that was sequenced in a study of blood T cell repertoires in COVID-19. Sequencing used immunoSEQ multiplex PCR; TCRdb keeps in-frame clones, though not all of them. The sample carries some 260,000 clones, roughly three quarters recorded once. Sequencing input: peripheral blood. The receptors originated from a woman in her thirties or forties with active or convalescent COVID-19.

The V call is TRBV9, the J call TRBJ2-5, with a tentative D call TRBD2 (5 bases). The CDR3 sequence is 14 residues long. Trimming took off 0 bases at V and 5 bases at J, with 11 bases between the two ends. The germline gives CDR1 SGDLS, CDR2 YYNGEE. Here the CDR3 reads CASSVAGRGETQYF. Written as DNA, the CDR3 is TGTGCCAGCAGCGTAGCAGGTCGGGGTGAGACCCAGTACTTC.

The chain recombines TRBV2 with TRBJ2-3, with D possibly being TRBD1 (5 bases). Trimming pared 2 bases from V and 1 base from J, leaving 10 bases between. The CDR3 contains 15 residues. Looked up from germline, CDR1 is SNHLY and CDR2 is FYNNEI. CDR3 region: CASSEFVGGTDTQYF. CDR3 in DNA: TGTGCCAGCAGTGAATTTGTAGGGGGCACAGATACGCAGTATTTT.

The chain employs TRBV7-6 and TRBJ2-4; D is possibly TRBD2 (6 bases). CDR1 is SGHVS, CDR2 FNYEAQ, per germline. This CDR3 region has 18 residues. Between the trimmed V and J ends, which lost 1 base and 0 bases, there was a span of 16 bases. For the CDR3, the DNA is TGTGCCAGCAGCTTAGAATGGGGATGGAGGGGAGCCAAAAACATTCAGTACTTC. This translates into CASSLEWGWRGAKNIQYF.

This clone appeared many times. The chain couples TRBV19 to TRBJ1-6; a possible D gene is TRBD1 (5 bases). The CDR3 length is 14 residues. The V gene lost 6 bases and the J gene lost 5 bases, with 11 bases spanning the gap. Germline CDR1 LNHDA, CDR2 SQIVND (reference sequence). CDR3 protein: CASSQGFNNSPLHF. The CDR3 DNA is TGTGCCAGTAGCCAGGGTTTTAATAATTCACCCCTCCACTTT.

The chain has TRBV6-5 and TRBJ1-1; no clear D gene. This CDR3 is 13 amino acids long. Trimming removed 0 bases at V and 1 base at J, with 3 bases between. Germline V gene sequence: CDR1 MNHEY, CDR2 SVGAGI. The CDR3 region is CASSYSANTEAFF. The DNA of the CDR3 is TGTGCCAGCAGTTACTCGGCGAACACTGAAGCTTTCTTT.

This rearrangement joins TRBV6-6 to TRBJ2-7; 8 positions agree with TRBD1. V lost 6 bases to trimming and J lost 6 bases; unmatched junction nucleotides: 4. The CDR3 length is 12 residues. CDR1 is MNHNY and CDR2 is SVGAGI in the germline V gene (reference sequence). CDR3 sequence (DNA): TGTGCCAGCAGCGAAGGACAGGGCGAGCAGTACTTC. Translation: CASSEGQGEQYF.

This chain joins TRBV5-8 and TRBJ2-1; 13 bases line up with TRBD2. The junction had 3 bases not matched to a gene; V was cut back by 3 bases and J by 3 bases. The germline gives CDR1 SGHTS, CDR2 YDEGEE. The CDR3 covers 16 residues. The CDR3 region has the DNA TGTGCCAGCAGCTCGCGGACTAGCGGGGGCTACAATGAGCAGTTCTTC. Protein sequence: CASSSRTSGGYNEQFF.

V usage is TRBV5-1 and J usage is TRBJ2-1; 11 nucleotides match TRBD1. Germline V gene data show CDR1 as SGHRS and CDR2 as YFSETQ. Trimming at V came to 0 bases and at J to 4 bases, leaving 3 bases not matched to a gene. CDR3 size: 16 residues. This chain's CDR3 is CASSLAGDRGYNEQFF. Written as DNA, the CDR3 is TGCGCCAGCAGCTTGGCAGGGGACAGGGGGTACAATGAGCAGTTCTTC.

V gene TRBV5-6 combines with J gene TRBJ1-2, with TRBD1 matching 9 bases. CDR1 is SGHDT, CDR2 YYEEEE, per germline. CDR3 size: 17 residues. V dropped 0 bases and J dropped 4; count of bases not matched to a gene: 10. The CDR3 nucleotides are TGTGCCAGCAGCTTGGGGTGGACAGGGGCCGATCTCTATGGCTACACCTTC. Translation: CASSLGWTGADLYGYTF.

In the case of this clone: An end of the junction differs from the germline gene, which may be a read error. This chain connects TRBV5-1 to TRBJ2-5; D might be TRBD2 (5 bases). Germline V gives CDR1 SGHRS, CDR2 YFSETQ. The CDR3 has 15 amino acids. CDR3 coding DNA: TGCGCCAGCAGCTGGAATTCGGGGTCCCAAGCGACCCAGTACTTC. Translating it yields CASSWNSGSQATQYF. The full variable domain, its missing parts supplied by reference TRBV5-1 and TRBJ2-5, is KAGVTQTPRYLIKTRGQQVTLSCSPISGHRSVSWYQQTPGQGLQFLFEYFSETQRNKGNFPGRFSGRQFSNSRSEMNVSTLELGDSALYLCASSWNSGSQATQYFGPGTRLLVL.

This clone was detected only a few times. The V and J genes are TRBV3-1 (or the pseudogene TRBV3-2) and TRBJ1-1, with D unclear. This CDR3 comprises 13 residues. Germline-derived CDR1 and CDR2 are LGHDT and YNNKEL (reference sequence). Trimming removed 4 bases at V and 1 base at J, with 7 bases between. The DNA of the CDR3 is TGTGCCAGCAGCCTGAACGGGAACACTGAAGCTTTCTTT. It is translated as CASSLNGNTEAFF.

The chain couples TRBV10-1 to TRBJ1-3, with 9 positions matching TRBD1. CDR3 length equals 16 residues. Germline V gene sequence: CDR1 WNHNN, CDR2 SYGVQD (reference sequence). Trimming cost V 3 bases and J 2 bases; bases outside gene matches: 5. CDR3 DNA sequence: TGCGCCAGCAGTGATCCGGGACAGGGTGCTGGAAACACCATATATTTT. It encodes CASSDPGQGAGNTIYF.

The chain combines TRBV10-2 with TRBJ2-3; 10 bases agree with TRBD2. The CDR3 length is 18 residues. The V gene's germline CDR1 is WSHSY and CDR2 SAAADI. The junction had 8 bases not matched to a gene; V was cut back by 2 bases and J by 0 bases. The DNA for the CDR3 is TGCGCCAGCAGTGAGGTGAGCGGGGGGGATACTAGCACAGATACGCAGTATTTT. Encoded protein: CASSEVSGGDTSTDTQYF.

In this sample, this clone turned up a few times. The chain has TRBV6-5 and TRBJ1-2; 7 positions agree with TRBD1. After removal of 6 bases from V and 4 bases from J, the junction contained 11 bases not matched to a gene. This CDR3 comprises 15 residues. In germline, CDR1 is MNHEY, CDR2 SVGAGI. Here the CDR3 reads CASRYDRDRRYGYTF. Here the CDR3 DNA reads TGTGCCAGCAGGTACGACAGGGATCGGCGCTATGGCTACACCTTC.

The rearrangement uses TRBV7-9 and TRBJ2-1; TRBD1 is a possible D gene (7 bases). The ends were cut back, 1 base at V and 11 bases at J, with 15 bases in the middle. The length of the CDR3 is 14 residues. Germline CDR1 reads SEHNR; CDR2 reads FQNEAQ (reference sequence). In DNA form, the CDR3 reads TGTGCCAGCAGCTTAGATAAGGGGGGACAGAAGCAGTTCTTC. Amino acids: CASSLDKGGQKQFF.

In DNA, the CDR3 is TGTGCCAGCAGCTTAGTGGACAGGGGACGTAATTCACCCCTCCACTTT. Protein sequence: CASSLVDRGRNSPLHF. The chain joins TRBV7-2 to TRBJ1-6, with 9 nucleotides matching TRBD1. CDR3 length: 16 residues. Unmatched junction bases numbered 4, after V lost 1 base and J lost 6 bases. Looked up from germline, CDR1 is SGHTA and CDR2 is FQGNSA.

The chain links TRBV18 to TRBJ1-1; 7 bases line up with TRBD1. The ends lost 7 bases at V and 0 bases at J; junction bases unmatched: 2. Germline V lookup: CDR1 KGHSH, CDR2 LQKENI. The CDR3 is 13 residues long. CDR3 loop: CASLQGMNTEAFF. The CDR3, as DNA: TGTGCCAGCTTACAGGGGATGAACACTGAAGCTTTCTTT. Combining the CDR3 with reference TRBV18 and TRBJ1-1 gives the whole variable domain NAGVMQNPRHLVRRRGQEARLRCSPMKGHSHVYWYRQLPEEGLKFMVYLQKENIIDESGMPKERFSAEFPKEGPSILRIQQVVRGDSAAYFCASLQGMNTEAFFGQGTRLTVV.

This clone was counted once. V usage is TRBV6-6 and J usage is TRBJ1-6; weak D call: TRBD1 (6 bases). The germline V gene has CDR1 MNHNY and CDR2 SVGAGI (reference sequence). V was pared by 6 bases and J by 8 bases, with 8 bases between. The length of the CDR3 is 12 residues. CDR3 sequence (DNA): TGTGCCAGCAGGTCAGGGGATTCACCCCTCCACTTT. This sequence encodes CASRSGDSPLHF.

Concerning this clone: Other DNA sequences in the same sample also yield this CDR3. V is TRBV5-1 and J is TRBJ2-3; no clear D. Deletions cut 0 bases from V and 0 bases from J, with 5 bases between. Germline loops: CDR1 SGHRS, CDR2 YFSETQ. This CDR3 comprises 14 residues. CDR3 protein: CASSLGQSTDTQYF. CDR3 bases: TGCGCCAGCAGCTTGGGCCAGAGCACAGATACGCAGTATTTT.

J is TRBJ2-7 and V is TRBV6-6; no reliable D call. Trimming stripped 10 bases from V and 0 bases from J, with 10 bases between. Germline assignment: CDR1 MNHNY and CDR2 SVGAGI (reference sequence). This CDR3 region has 12 residues. CDR3 sequence reads: CATSATSYEQYF. As DNA, the CDR3 is TGTGCCACGTCCGCTACCTCCTACGAGCAGTACTTC.

Only a few counts were recorded for this clone. V gene TRBV7-9 combines with J gene TRBJ1-1; D perhaps matches TRBD1 (6 bases). Germline CDR1 and CDR2: SEHNR and FQNEAQ (reference sequence). The CDR3 covers 13 residues. V dropped 1 base and J dropped 6 bases, with 9 bases sitting between them. Here the CDR3 reads CASSLVGGPEAFF. For the CDR3, the DNA is TGTGCCAGCAGCTTAGTGGGGGGGCCTGAAGCTTTCTTT.

The V gene is TRBV2, the J gene TRBJ1-5, with a weak D call TRBD1 (5 bases). Trimming cost V 6 bases and J 4 bases, with 10 bases left between them. Germline values: CDR1 SNHLY, CDR2 FYNNEI. The CDR3 is 13 amino acids. CDR3 bases: TGTGCCAGCAGCATCAGGGTAAATCAGCCCCAGCATTTT. Amino acids: CASSIRVNQPQHF.